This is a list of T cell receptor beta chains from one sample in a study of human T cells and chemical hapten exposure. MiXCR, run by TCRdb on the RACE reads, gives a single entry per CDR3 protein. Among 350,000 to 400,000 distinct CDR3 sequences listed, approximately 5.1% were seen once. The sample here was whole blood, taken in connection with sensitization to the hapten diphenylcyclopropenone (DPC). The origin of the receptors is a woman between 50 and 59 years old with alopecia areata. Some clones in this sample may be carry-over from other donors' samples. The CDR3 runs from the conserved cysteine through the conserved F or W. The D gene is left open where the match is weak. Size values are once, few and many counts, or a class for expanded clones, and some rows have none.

DNA: TGTGCCAGCAGCCTCGGCGGGGAAGAAGGTGGCGGCTACACCTTC
CDR3: CASSLGGEEGGGYTF
V: TRBV3-1
D: -
J: TRBJ1-2
length: 15
size: few

DNA: TGCAGCGTTGCGGGGCAGAAAAGCTCCTACGAGCAGTACTTC
CDR3: CSVAGQKSSYEQYF
V: TRBV29-1
D: -
J: TRBJ2-7
length: 14
size: few

DNA: TGTGCCAGCACCTGGGGTCGGAGGACAGATACGCAGTATTTT
CDR3: CASTWGRRTDTQYF
V: TRBV12-3/TRBV12-4
D: -
J: TRBJ2-3
length: 14
size: many

DNA: TGTGCCAGCAGTTTACAGTCTGTCACTGAAGCTTTCTTT
CDR3: CASSLQSVTEAFF
V: TRBV12-3/TRBV12-4
D: -
J: TRBJ1-1
length: 13
size: few

DNA: TGCAGTGCTCCCCGAGGGAATGAGCAGTTCTTC
CDR3: CSAPRGNEQFF
V: TRBV20-1
D: -
J: TRBJ2-1
length: 11
size: -

DNA: TGCAGTGCTAGGACAGGGGGCGACACCGGGGAGCTGTTTTTT
CDR3: CSARTGGDTGELFF
V: TRBV20-1
D: TRBD1
J: TRBJ2-2
length: 14
size: -

DNA: TGCAGCGTTGAAGATCCACAGGCGGGGACCCAGTACTTC
CDR3: CSVEDPQAGTQYF
V: TRBV29-1
D: -
J: TRBJ2-5
length: 13
size: many

DNA: TGTGCCAGCAGCCTGCAGCGGGAGACCTACGAGCAGTACTTC
CDR3: CASSLQRETYEQYF
V: TRBV28
D: TRBD2
J: TRBJ2-7
length: 14
size: few

DNA: TGTGCCAGCAGTTATAGTCAGGGGCAAACTGAAGCTTTCTTT
CDR3: CASSYSQGQTEAFF
V: TRBV12-3/TRBV12-4
D: -
J: TRBJ1-1
length: 14
size: few

DNA: TGCAGTGCTGACGTCCAGGGACTACGAGAGCAGTACTTC
CDR3: CSADVQGLREQYF
V: TRBV20-1
D: TRBD2
J: TRBJ2-7
length: 13
size: many

DNA: TGTGCCAGCAGCCCGCGGACTAGCGGGGGGGAGCAGTTCTTC
CDR3: CASSPRTSGGEQFF
V: TRBV13
D: TRBD2
J: TRBJ2-1
length: 14
size: many

DNA: TGCGCCAGCAGCCAAACGCCAGGGGGAGACGGCTACACCTTC
CDR3: CASSQTPGGDGYTF
V: TRBV4-1
D: TRBD1
J: TRBJ1-2
length: 14
size: few

DNA: TGTGCCAGCAGCCCGACGGGTGTGGTCGAGGGCTACACCTTC
CDR3: CASSPTGVVEGYTF
V: TRBV6-5
D: -
J: TRBJ1-2
length: 14
size: -

DNA: TGCAGTGCTAGAGATTTTTTCGCCGGGCGGGGGGAGCCCCAGCATTTT
CDR3: CSARDFFAGRGEPQHF
V: TRBV20-1
D: -
J: TRBJ1-5
length: 16
size: few

DNA: TGTGCCAGCACATCGCGTCCGGGACTAGCGGGGGGTACCTACGAGCAGTACTTC
CDR3: CASTSRPGLAGGTYEQYF
V: TRBV6-2/TRBV6-3
D: TRBD2
J: TRBJ2-7
length: 18
size: -

DNA: TGTGCCAGCAGTTTATCGGGTACAGCCCCTCTTAGGTATGGCTACACCTTC
CDR3: CASSLSGTAPLRYGYTF
V: TRBV27
D: -
J: TRBJ1-2
length: 17
size: few

DNA: TGTGCCAGCAGCCGCCACGGCCCGGAGGAGACCCAGTACTTC
CDR3: CASSRHGPEETQYF
V: TRBV11-2
D: -
J: TRBJ2-5
length: 14
size: -

DNA: TGTGCCAGCAGCTTAGGTCCTGCGAAGCAGGAGACCCAGTACTTC
CDR3: CASSLGPAKQETQYF
V: TRBV7-2
D: -
J: TRBJ2-5
length: 15
size: few

DNA: TGTGCCAGCAGTTTACGCCTAGCGGTGAACACCGGGGAGCTGTTTTTT
CDR3: CASSLRLAVNTGELFF
V: TRBV12-3/TRBV12-4
D: TRBD2
J: TRBJ2-2
length: 16
size: -

DNA: TGTGCCAGCAGCTCTGGGGGTCGTTCTGGGGCCAACGTCCTGACTTTC
CDR3: CASSSGGRSGANVLTF
V: TRBV7-2
D: -
J: TRBJ2-6
length: 16
size: few

DNA: TGCGCCAGCAGCTTGGCCAAACAGGGGCCGAGGGGTAATGAAAAACTGTTTTTT
CDR3: CASSLAKQGPRGNEKLFF
V: TRBV5-1
D: TRBD1
J: TRBJ1-4
length: 18
size: few

DNA: TGCAGCGTTCAGGACAGTCTTAATCAGCCCCAGCATTTT
CDR3: CSVQDSLNQPQHF
V: TRBV29-1
D: -
J: TRBJ1-5
length: 13
size: few

DNA: TGCGCCAGCAGCTTGGAGCCGGGCCCACAGCCCCAGCATTTT
CDR3: CASSLEPGPQPQHF
V: TRBV5-1
D: -
J: TRBJ1-5
length: 14
size: many

DNA: TGTGCCAGCTCACCACCGAGGGGACAGGGGATGGATTCACCCCTCCACTTT
CDR3: CASSPPRGQGMDSPLHF
V: TRBV18
D: TRBD1
J: TRBJ1-6
length: 17
size: many

DNA: TGCAGTGCTGCAGACAGGCTGCCCTACGAGCAGTACTTC
CDR3: CSAADRLPYEQYF
V: TRBV20-1
D: -
J: TRBJ2-7
length: 13
size: few

DNA: TGCGCCAGCAGCCAGAGCACAGGGAGTCAAGAGACCCAGTACTTC
CDR3: CASSQSTGSQETQYF
V: TRBV4-3
D: -
J: TRBJ2-5
length: 15
size: -

DNA: TGTGCCAGCAGCTACGGACAGGTTCGGACTGAAGCTTTCTTT
CDR3: CASSYGQVRTEAFF
V: TRBV3-1
D: TRBD1
J: TRBJ1-1
length: 14
size: many

DNA: TGTGCCAGCAGCCCCGACCCTTTAAGTAGAGGTGTGAACACTGAAGCTTTCTTT
CDR3: CASSPDPLSRGVNTEAFF
V: TRBV14
D: -
J: TRBJ1-1
length: 18
size: many

DNA: TGCGCCAGCAGCTTGGCGGGACCGGGGTACAACAATCAGCCCCAGCATTTT
CDR3: CASSLAGPGYNNQPQHF
V: TRBV5-1
D: -
J: TRBJ1-5
length: 17
size: -

DNA: TGTGCGTCGAGGGGGTTTCGGAGTGAAAAACTGTTTTTT
CDR3: CASRGFRSEKLFF
V: TRBV12-3/TRBV12-4
D: -
J: TRBJ1-4
length: 13
size: many

DNA: TGTGCCAGCAGCGTACAGACGGGTGCAGGGGGAAGTGAGCAGTTCTTC
CDR3: CASSVQTGAGGSEQFF
V: TRBV9
D: TRBD1
J: TRBJ2-1
length: 16
size: many

DNA: TGTGCCAGCAGCCAACAGGGGACCAATTCACCCCTCCACTTT
CDR3: CASSQQGTNSPLHF
V: TRBV7-2
D: TRBD1
J: TRBJ1-6
length: 14
size: many

DNA: TGCAGTGCCAGCTACCCTGACACCTTCAATCAGCCCCAGCATTTT
CDR3: CSASYPDTFNQPQHF
V: TRBV20-1
D: -
J: TRBJ1-5
length: 15
size: few

DNA: TGCAGTGCTAGTTTCGGCGGGAGGGGGGTAGATACGCAGTATTTT
CDR3: CSASFGGRGVDTQYF
V: TRBV20-1
D: TRBD2
J: TRBJ2-3
length: 15
size: -

DNA: TGTGCCATCAGCGCGATGGGGCTTGACGAGCAGTACTTC
CDR3: CAISAMGLDEQYF
V: TRBV10-3
D: -
J: TRBJ2-7
length: 13
size: few

DNA: TGTGCCATCAGGGGTGGGACAGGGGACAATGAGCAGTTCTTC
CDR3: CAIRGGTGDNEQFF
V: TRBV10-3
D: TRBD1
J: TRBJ2-1
length: 14
size: -

DNA: TGCGCCAGCAGCCAACCCGACAGGGGCGATGGGGGTTTGTACAATGAGCAGTTCTTC
CDR3: CASSQPDRGDGGLYNEQFF
V: TRBV5-1
D: TRBD1
J: TRBJ2-1
length: 19
size: many

DNA: TGTGCCAGCAGTTTGTCGGGCAGCTACACCGGGGAGCTGTTTTTT
CDR3: CASSLSGSYTGELFF
V: TRBV12-3/TRBV12-4
D: -
J: TRBJ2-2
length: 15
size: many

DNA: TGTGCCAGCAGCAGCTTGAGCGGGGGGGCAACAGATACGCAGTATTTT
CDR3: CASSSLSGGATDTQYF
V: TRBV3-1
D: TRBD2
J: TRBJ2-3
length: 16
size: -

DNA: TGTGCCAGCAGTTTAGGAACGCCAAACGAAATGACAGGGACCCTCCACTTT
CDR3: CASSLGTPNEMTGTLHF
V: TRBV12-3/TRBV12-4
D: TRBD1
J: TRBJ1-6
length: 17
size: -

DNA: TGCAGTGCTAGAGCGCCCCAGATTGAAAAACTGTTTTTT
CDR3: CSARAPQIEKLFF
V: TRBV20-1
D: -
J: TRBJ1-4
length: 13
size: few

DNA: TGTGCCAGCGGAACAGGGGGTGGAAACACCATATATTTT
CDR3: CASGTGGGNTIYF
V: TRBV6-5
D: TRBD1
J: TRBJ1-3
length: 13
size: many

DNA: TGCGCCAGCAGCGGGGGACAGTTGGGAACTGAAGCTTTCTTT
CDR3: CASSGGQLGTEAFF
V: TRBV5-1
D: TRBD1
J: TRBJ1-1
length: 14
size: few

DNA: TGTGCCAGCGGGGAAAGGGAAGGAACTGAAGCTTTCTTT
CDR3: CASGEREGTEAFF
V: TRBV6-6
D: -
J: TRBJ1-1
length: 13
size: few

DNA: TGCGCCAGCAGCCTCTTGGGCGGGACCAGCACAGATACGCAGTATTTT
CDR3: CASSLLGGTSTDTQYF
V: TRBV5-1
D: -
J: TRBJ2-3
length: 16
size: many

DNA: TGTGCCAGCAGCCAAGATGGTCTAGCGGGTACTACAATGAAGCAGTTCTTC
CDR3: CASSQDGLAGTTMKQFF
V: TRBV4-2
D: TRBD2
J: TRBJ2-1
length: 17
size: many

DNA: TGTGCCAGTCAGGGGCCAATTAATGAAAAACTGTTTTTT
CDR3: CASQGPINEKLFF
V: TRBV7-9
D: -
J: TRBJ1-4
length: 13
size: few

DNA: TGTGCCAGCAGTGGAGGACGGGGGTATCAGCTGTTTTTT
CDR3: CASSGGRGYQLFF
V: TRBV6-1
D: -
J: TRBJ1-4
length: 13
size: -

DNA: TGCGCCAGCAGCCGCGCCTATATGAGCGGGGGGGCCTACAATGAGCAGTTCTTC
CDR3: CASSRAYMSGGAYNEQFF
V: TRBV4-1
D: TRBD2
J: TRBJ2-1
length: 18
size: few

DNA: TGTGCCAGCAGTACTCGACAGGGTGTAGGGGGCAATCAGCCCCAGCATTTT
CDR3: CASSTRQGVGGNQPQHF
V: TRBV27
D: TRBD1
J: TRBJ1-5
length: 17
size: many

DNA: TGCGCCAGCACCGGTAGTCTTAACACTGAAGCTTTCTTT
CDR3: CASTGSLNTEAFF
V: TRBV5-1
D: -
J: TRBJ1-1
length: 13
size: few

DNA: TGCAGCGTTGGGGGTAGACTACGCGAGGGCCAGTACTTC
CDR3: CSVGGRLREGQYF
V: TRBV29-1
D: -
J: TRBJ2-5
length: 13
size: many

DNA: TGTGCCAGCAGTTACTTGACCGAGTACGAGCAGTACTTC
CDR3: CASSYLTEYEQYF
V: TRBV6-6
D: -
J: TRBJ2-7
length: 13
size: -